A selection of T cell receptor beta chains follows, all from one sample in a study of T cells in Graves' hyperthyroidism and ophthalmopathy. TCRdb re-called the multiplex PCR reads with MiXCR, one entry per CDR3 protein. This sample has about 760,000 distinct CDR3 sequences; roughly a third occur once, and the top ten carry roughly 31%. Sequenced input: blood. These receptors came from a woman between 35 and 50 years old with Graves' hyperthyroidism. The CDR3 runs from the conserved cysteine through the conserved F or W. A D gene is named only where the DNA matches it firmly. A clone size is listed for some rows: how often the clone was seen (once, few, many), or a class if it is expanded.

CDR3nt	CDR3aa	abundance	v_gene	j_gene	d_gene
TGTGCCAGCAGCTACTTCGGGACAGGGGAAGCTTTCTTT	CASSYFGTGEAFF	few	TRBV27	TRBJ1-1	TRBD1
TGTGCCAGTAGTGTATTACTAAGTAACTATGGCTACACCTTC	CASSVLLSNYGYTF	few	TRBV19	TRBJ1-2	.
TGTGCCAGCACCCAACCAACTAACTATGGCTACACCTTC	CASTQPTNYGYTF	.	TRBV6-6	TRBJ1-2	.
TGTGCCAGTAGTACCCCCGGGGGGGTCCGAGAGACCCAGTACTTC	CASSTPGGVRETQYF	few	TRBV19	TRBJ2-5	TRBD2
TGTGCCAGCAGCGCCAGGACAGGGGGCAGAGGAGAGACCCAGTACTTC	CASSARTGGRGETQYF	.	TRBV6-5	TRBJ2-5	TRBD1
TGTGCCACCCCCGGCCCGAAGGAGACCCAGTACTTC	CATPGPKETQYF	.	TRBV24-1	TRBJ2-5	.
TGTGCCAGCAGTGAAACAGGGGATCCTCAAGAGACCCAGTACTTC	CASSETGDPQETQYF	.	TRBV6-4	TRBJ2-5	TRBD1
TGTGCCAGCAGCGCATTAGGGACGGCCTCTGGGGCCAACGTCCTGACTTTC	CASSALGTASGANVLTF	.	TRBV7-2	TRBJ2-6	.
TGTGCCAGCAGTCCGGGGACAGCTCGGCAGCCCCAGCATTTT	CASSPGTARQPQHF	.	TRBV10-3	TRBJ1-5	TRBD1
TGTGCCATCAGTGAGTTAGGTAATGGGGACGGGGAGCTGTTTTTT	CAISELGNGDGELFF	.	TRBV10-3	TRBJ2-2	.
TGTGCCAGCAGCCTGAACAGGGATGAAAAACTGTTTTTT	CASSLNRDEKLFF	few	TRBV3-1	TRBJ1-4	.
TGTGCCAGCAGCTTTCCGATAACCTACGAGCAGTACTTC	CASSFPITYEQYF	.	TRBV7-2	TRBJ2-7	.
TGCAGTGCTAGCGGCGGGGCTAGCGGCTCCTACGAGCAGTACTTC	CSASGGASGSYEQYF	.	TRBV20-1	TRBJ2-7	TRBD2
TGTGCCAGCAGTGACCCACGACAAGCTTTCTTT	CASSDPRQAFF	many	TRBV28	TRBJ1-1	.
TGTGCCAGCAGGGACTTGGACCTTAATCAGCCCCAGCATTTT	CASRDLDLNQPQHF	few	TRBV7-9	TRBJ1-5	.
TGTGCCAGCAGTGAAAGAAGAACAGGTAGCAATCAGCCCCAGCATTTT	CASSERRTGSNQPQHF	.	TRBV27	TRBJ1-5	.
TGTACCAGCAGACGGGGGGGGGGAAACACCATATATTTT	CTSRRGGGNTIYF	.	TRBV7-3	TRBJ1-3	.
TGCAGCGTTGAAGATGGGGTGAGCACAGATACGCAGTATTTT	CSVEDGVSTDTQYF	few	TRBV29-1	TRBJ2-3	.
TGCGCCAGCAGCTCCGGACTAGCGGGAGGGCGGCTCTCCGGGGAACTGTTTTTT	CASSSGLAGGRLSGELFF	.	TRBV5-1	TRBJ2-2	TRBD2
TGTGCCAGCAGCTTAGGGCGGGAGGCCCAGTTCTTC	CASSLGREAQFF	few	TRBV7-8	TRBJ2-1	TRBD2
TGTGCCAGCAGCCGAGACAGGCAAGAGACCCAGTACTTC	CASSRDRQETQYF	many	TRBV7-3	TRBJ2-5	.
TGCGCCAGCAGTGAAGTGTGGGAGACCCAGTACTTC	CASSEVWETQYF	many	TRBV10-2	TRBJ2-5	.
TGTGCCAGCAGTCCTGATGAGGGTAGTCGTGGAACCGGGGAGCTGTTTTTT	CASSPDEGSRGTGELFF	.	TRBV6-1	TRBJ2-2	.
TGTGCCATCAGTGTGTCCTCGACACCCGAGGAGGGACAAGCTTTCTTT	CAISVSSTPEEGQAFF	few	TRBV10-3	TRBJ1-1	.
TGTGCCAGCAGTTACGCAGGGGTCGGCGGGGAGCTGTTTTTT	CASSYAGVGGELFF	many	TRBV6-5	TRBJ2-2	.
TGTGCCACCAGCAGTGGGGGGGGCCATATTTACAATGAGCAGTTCTTC	CATSSGGGHIYNEQFF	.	TRBV15	TRBJ2-1	.
TGCAGCGTCGGGAGAATGGACACTGAAGCTTTCTTT	CSVGRMDTEAFF	.	TRBV29-1	TRBJ1-1	.
TGTGCCAGCATGGGACAGTTGAACACTGAAGCTTTCTTT	CASMGQLNTEAFF	many	TRBV2	TRBJ1-1	TRBD1
TGTGCCAGCAGCAATACAGGGGAGAGACAGCCCCAGCATTTT	CASSNTGERQPQHF	.	TRBV9	TRBJ1-5	TRBD1
TGCAGCGAGACAGGGAGGAGCTCACCCCTCCACTTT	CSETGRSSPLHF	.	TRBV29-1	TRBJ1-6	TRBD1
TGTGCCAGCAGCAGTTGGTCCCTTGCGTCTAGTAATTCACCCCTCCACTTT	CASSSWSLASSNSPLHF	many	TRBV6-5	TRBJ1-6	.
TGTGCCAGCAGCGATTCACTAGCGGGACGCTCCTACGAGCAGTACTTC	CASSDSLAGRSYEQYF	.	TRBV6-6	TRBJ2-7	TRBD2
TGTGCCAGTAGTGTAGAGTTCGGGACGCCTCTCAAGCCATCGGAAGTCCAGTACTTC	CASSVEFGTPLKPSEVQYF	few	TRBV19	TRBJ2-5	.
TGTGCCAGCAGGGAATTCCGGGACAGGGCCACTGAAGCTTTCTTT	CASREFRDRATEAFF	.	TRBV2	TRBJ1-1	TRBD1
TGTGCCAGCAGCCAAGATCGACAGGGGGTCTTCTACGAGCAGTACTTC	CASSQDRQGVFYEQYF	many	TRBV4-2	TRBJ2-7	TRBD1
TGTGCCAGCAGAACCGGCAGATACTATGGCTACACCTTC	CASRTGRYYGYTF	.	TRBV27	TRBJ1-2	.
TGCGCCAGCAGCCAAGATTTCCTCTGGGGAGGGACCACTGAAGCTTTCTTT	CASSQDFLWGGTTEAFF	few	TRBV4-3	TRBJ1-1	.
TGCGCCAGCAGCCAAGGGATTAGCGGACAAGAGACCCAGTACTTC	CASSQGISGQETQYF	few	TRBV4-3	TRBJ2-5	.
TGTGCCAGTAGTATGGGGGAGTCCCCCTACGAGCAGTACTTC	CASSMGESPYEQYF	few	TRBV19	TRBJ2-7	.
TGTGCCAGTAGTGGCGGGGGTCCCAATTCACCCCTCCACTTT	CASSGGGPNSPLHF	many	TRBV19	TRBJ1-6	.
TGTGCCAGCAGGATAGGACAGGGGGCGAATTCACCCCTCCACTTT	CASRIGQGANSPLHF	.	TRBV2	TRBJ1-6	TRBD1
TGTGCCAGTAATCAGGGAAGGGAGTGGAACACTGAAGCTTTCTTT	CASNQGREWNTEAFF	few	TRBV19	TRBJ1-1	.
TGCAGCGTGGGGGGGGCGGACAGGGTCGCTGGCTACACCTTC	CSVGGADRVAGYTF	many	TRBV29-1	TRBJ1-2	TRBD1
TGCGCCAGCAGCCAAGGACTAGGGCGGCGGAATCAGCCCCAGCATTTT	CASSQGLGRRNQPQHF	few	TRBV4-3	TRBJ1-5	.
TGTGCCAGCAGCTTTTTTAGCGGGAGTGCTAACGAGCAGTACTTC	CASSFFSGSANEQYF	many	TRBV7-2	TRBJ2-7	TRBD2
TGTGCCAGCAAACGGACAAGCACGAACACCGGGGAGCTGTTTTTT	CASKRTSTNTGELFF	few	TRBV19	TRBJ2-2	.
TGTGCCAGCAGCCCCCGGGGGACAGGGTTGGCGAACACTGAAGCTTTCTTT	CASSPRGTGLANTEAFF	.	TRBV11-1	TRBJ1-1	TRBD1
TGTGCCAGCAGTACGGGACAGGAAAATGAAAAACTGTTTTTT	CASSTGQENEKLFF	many	TRBV2	TRBJ1-4	TRBD1
TGTGCCAGCAGCCAAGATTTCGCGTGGACAGGGCTTTCGAGGGAGACCCAGTACTTC	CASSQDFAWTGLSRETQYF	.	TRBV14	TRBJ2-5	TRBD1
TGTGCCAGCAGCTGGGTCGACAGGGCATACGAGCAGTACTTC	CASSWVDRAYEQYF	many	TRBV5-6	TRBJ2-7	TRBD1
TGTGCCAGCAGAAGCGGGACTAGCGGCTCCTACGAGCAGTACTTC	CASRSGTSGSYEQYF	.	TRBV7-2	TRBJ2-7	TRBD2
TGTGCCAGCAGTTTGGAGACCTTCGATGAAAAACTGTTTTTT	CASSLETFDEKLFF	many	TRBV12-3/TRBV12-4	TRBJ1-4	.
TGTGCCAGCAGTGAGCAGGCAGGGGGGATTGGTAATGAAAAACTGTTTTTT	CASSEQAGGIGNEKLFF	many	TRBV2	TRBJ1-4	TRBD1
TGCAGTGCTAGGTTGACAGGGGGCTTCCCCCACTTC	CSARLTGGFPHF	.	TRBV20-1	TRBJ2-7	TRBD1
TGTGCCAGCAGCTTGGACGATCAGCCCCAGTACTTC	CASSLDDQPQYF	.	TRBV5-8	TRBJ2-5	.
TGCAGTGCCCCTGGGGAACAGGGGAACTATGGCTACACCTTC	CSAPGEQGNYGYTF	many	TRBV20-1	TRBJ1-2	TRBD1
TGTGCCATCACCGGGCAACGGAACACAGATACGCAGTATTTT	CAITGQRNTDTQYF	few	TRBV10-3	TRBJ2-3	.
TGTGCCAGCAGCCTCGGAGGTGGCGGTGGAAACACCATATATTTT	CASSLGGGGGNTIYF	.	TRBV7-8	TRBJ1-3	.
TGTGCCAGCAGTGCGGACAGGTGGGGCAATCAGCCCCAGCATTTT	CASSADRWGNQPQHF	many	TRBV2	TRBJ1-5	TRBD1